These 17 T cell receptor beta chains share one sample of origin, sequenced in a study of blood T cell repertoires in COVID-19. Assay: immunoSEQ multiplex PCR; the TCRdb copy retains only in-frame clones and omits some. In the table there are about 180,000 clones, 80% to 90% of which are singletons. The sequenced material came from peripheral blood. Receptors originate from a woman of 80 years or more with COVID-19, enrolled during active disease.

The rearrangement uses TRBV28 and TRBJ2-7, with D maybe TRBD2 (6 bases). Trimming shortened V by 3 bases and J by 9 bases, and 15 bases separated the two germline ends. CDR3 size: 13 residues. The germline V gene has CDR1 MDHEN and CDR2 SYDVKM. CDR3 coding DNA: TGTGCCAGCAGTTTGGCGGGGCCGGTGGTGCAGTACTTC. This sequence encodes CASSLAGPVVQYF.

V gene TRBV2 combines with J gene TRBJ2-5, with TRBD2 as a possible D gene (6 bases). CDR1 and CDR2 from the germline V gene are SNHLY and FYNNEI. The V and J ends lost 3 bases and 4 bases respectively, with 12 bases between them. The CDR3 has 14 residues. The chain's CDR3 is CASSDLLAGETQYF. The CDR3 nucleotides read TGTGCCAGCAGTGATCTACTAGCAGGAGAGACCCAGTACTTC. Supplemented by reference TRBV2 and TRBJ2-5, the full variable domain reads EPEVTQTPSHQVTQMGQEVILRCVPISNHLYFYWYRQILGQKVEFLVSFYNNEISEKSEIFDDQFSVERPDGSNFTLKIRSTKLEDSAMYFCASSDLLAGETQYFGPGTRLLVL.

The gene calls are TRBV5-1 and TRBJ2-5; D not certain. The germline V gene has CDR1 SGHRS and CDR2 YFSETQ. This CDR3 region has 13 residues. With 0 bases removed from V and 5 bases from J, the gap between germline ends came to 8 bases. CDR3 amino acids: CASSLASQETQYF. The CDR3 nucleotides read TGCGCCAGCAGCTTGGCTAGTCAGGAGACCCAGTACTTC.

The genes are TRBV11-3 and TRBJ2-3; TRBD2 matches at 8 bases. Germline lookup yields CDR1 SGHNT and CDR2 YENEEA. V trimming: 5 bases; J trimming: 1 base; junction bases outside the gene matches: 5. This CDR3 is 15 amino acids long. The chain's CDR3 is CASSQRAGGTDTQYF. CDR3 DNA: TGTGCCAGCAGCCAAAGAGCGGGAGGCACAGATACGCAGTATTTT.

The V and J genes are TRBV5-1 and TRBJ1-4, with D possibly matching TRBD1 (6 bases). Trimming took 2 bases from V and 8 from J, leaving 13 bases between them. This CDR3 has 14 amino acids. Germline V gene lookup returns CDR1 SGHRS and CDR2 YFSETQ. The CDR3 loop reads CASSLGGREEKLFF. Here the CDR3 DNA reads TGCGCCAGCAGCTTAGGGGGGAGGGAAGAAAAACTGTTTTTT.

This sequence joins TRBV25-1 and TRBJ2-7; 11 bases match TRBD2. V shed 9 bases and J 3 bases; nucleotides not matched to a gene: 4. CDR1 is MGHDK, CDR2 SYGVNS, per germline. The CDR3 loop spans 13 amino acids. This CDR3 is CASSGRANYEQYF. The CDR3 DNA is TGTGCCAGTAGCGGGAGGGCCAACTACGAGCAGTACTTC.

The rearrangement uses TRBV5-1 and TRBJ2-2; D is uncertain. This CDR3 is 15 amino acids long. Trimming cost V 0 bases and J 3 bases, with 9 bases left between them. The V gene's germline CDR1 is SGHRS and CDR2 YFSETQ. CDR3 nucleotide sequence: TGCGCCAGCAGCTTGGACGGTTTGGACACCGGGGAGCTGTTTTTT. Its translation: CASSLDGLDTGELFF.

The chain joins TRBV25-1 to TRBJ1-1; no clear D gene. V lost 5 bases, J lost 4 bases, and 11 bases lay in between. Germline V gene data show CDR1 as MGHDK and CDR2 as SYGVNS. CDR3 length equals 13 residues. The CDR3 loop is CASSTRRGTEAFF. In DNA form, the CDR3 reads TGTGCCAGCAGTACCCGCCGGGGCACTGAAGCTTTCTTT.

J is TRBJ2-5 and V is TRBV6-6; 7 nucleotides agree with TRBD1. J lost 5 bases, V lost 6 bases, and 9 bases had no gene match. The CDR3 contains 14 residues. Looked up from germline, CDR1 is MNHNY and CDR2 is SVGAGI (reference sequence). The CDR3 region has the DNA TGTGCCAGCAGCCACCTGACAGGGTCCGAGACCCAGTACTTC. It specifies CASSHLTGSETQYF.

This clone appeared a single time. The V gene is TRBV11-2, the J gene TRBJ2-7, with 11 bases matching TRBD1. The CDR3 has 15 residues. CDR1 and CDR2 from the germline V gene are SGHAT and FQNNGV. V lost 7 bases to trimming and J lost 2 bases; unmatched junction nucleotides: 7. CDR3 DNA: TGTGCCAGCAACCAGGGACAGGGGGACCCCTACGAGCAGTACTTC. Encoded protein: CASNQGQGDPYEQYF.

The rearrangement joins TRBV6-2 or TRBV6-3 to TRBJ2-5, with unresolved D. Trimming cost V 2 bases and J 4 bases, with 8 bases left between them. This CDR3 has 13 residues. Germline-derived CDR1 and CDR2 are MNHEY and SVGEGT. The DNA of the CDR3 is TGTGCCAGCAGTTACGTAACGGGAGAGACCCAGTACTTC. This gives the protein CASSYVTGETQYF.

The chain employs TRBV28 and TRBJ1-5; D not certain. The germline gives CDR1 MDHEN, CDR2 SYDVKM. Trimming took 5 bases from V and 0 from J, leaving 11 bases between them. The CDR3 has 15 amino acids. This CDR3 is CASSRDFDSNQPQHF. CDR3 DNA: TGTGCCAGCAGTCGGGATTTCGATAGCAATCAGCCCCAGCATTTT.

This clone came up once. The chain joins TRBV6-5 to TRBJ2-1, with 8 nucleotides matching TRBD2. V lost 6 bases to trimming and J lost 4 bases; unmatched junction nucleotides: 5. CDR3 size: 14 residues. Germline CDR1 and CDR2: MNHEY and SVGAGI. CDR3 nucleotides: TGTGCCAGCAGGGAGCGGGAGATATACAATGAGCAGTTCTTC. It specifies CASREREIYNEQFF.

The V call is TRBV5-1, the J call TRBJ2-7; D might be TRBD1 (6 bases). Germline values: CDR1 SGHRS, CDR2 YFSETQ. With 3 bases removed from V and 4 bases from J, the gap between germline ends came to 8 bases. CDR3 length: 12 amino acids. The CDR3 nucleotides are TGCGCCAGCAGCTACGGACAGTACGAGCAGTACTTC. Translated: CASSYGQYEQYF.

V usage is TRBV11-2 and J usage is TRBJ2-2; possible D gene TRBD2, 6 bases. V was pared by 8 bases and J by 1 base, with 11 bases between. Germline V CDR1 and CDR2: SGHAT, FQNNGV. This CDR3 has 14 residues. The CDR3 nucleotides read TGTGCCAGCCTGGGGGGACTGAACACCGGGGAGCTGTTTTTT. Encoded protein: CASLGGLNTGELFF.

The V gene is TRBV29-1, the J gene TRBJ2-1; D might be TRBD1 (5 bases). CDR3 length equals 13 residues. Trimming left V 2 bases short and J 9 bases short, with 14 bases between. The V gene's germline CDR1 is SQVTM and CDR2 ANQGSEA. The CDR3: CSVETRVLVEQFF. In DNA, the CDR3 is TGCAGCGTTGAAACCAGGGTTCTGGTTGAGCAGTTCTTC.

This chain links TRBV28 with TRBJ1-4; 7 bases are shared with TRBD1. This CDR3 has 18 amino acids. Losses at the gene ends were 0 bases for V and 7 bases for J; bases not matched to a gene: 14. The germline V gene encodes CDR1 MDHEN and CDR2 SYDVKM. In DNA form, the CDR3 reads TGTGCCAGCAGTTTATGGGGGGACAGTGGGGCCTCGGGTGAAAAACTGTTTTTT. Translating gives CASSLWGDSGASGEKLFF.